These T cell receptor beta chains were read from a single sample in a study of blood T cell repertoires in COVID-19. The repertoire was sequenced with immunoSEQ multiplex PCR; TCRdb's copy has only in-frame clones and lacks some. The table has under 300,000 clones, roughly nine tenths seen once. The sample comprised peripheral blood. The receptors originated from a man aged 60 to 75 who had recovered from COVID-19. CDR3s leave out the opening cysteine and the closing phenylalanine or tryptophan. Size tells how often a clone was seen (once, few, many) or the class of an expanded clone, and some rows leave it out.

clone size: .
J gene: TRBJ1-5
V gene: TRBV7-6
CDR3 protein: ASSTGGNQPQH

clone size: .
J gene: TRBJ2-3
V gene: TRBV18
CDR3 protein: ASSVDRGGGDTQY

clone size: .
J gene: TRBJ1-5
V gene: TRBV24-1
CDR3 protein: ATSAAGGAGNQPQH

clone size: .
J gene: TRBJ2-3
V gene: TRBV11-2
CDR3 protein: ASSLKSTSGGAADTQY

clone size: .
J gene: TRBJ1-2
V gene: TRBV19
CDR3 protein: ASSLDRAGRGYT

clone size: .
J gene: TRBJ1-4
V gene: TRBV6-5
CDR3 protein: ASTRGRLEKLF

clone size: .
J gene: TRBJ2-1
V gene: TRBV11-2
CDR3 protein: ASSFSGTGNDEQF

clone size: .
J gene: TRBJ2-6
V gene: TRBV19
CDR3 protein: ASIRTEPWGANVLT

clone size: .
J gene: TRBJ2-5
V gene: TRBV3-1/TRBV3-2
CDR3 protein: ASSRGGQETQY

clone size: .
J gene: TRBJ2-3
V gene: TRBV28
CDR3 protein: ASSSGGGGTDTQY

clone size: .
J gene: TRBJ1-2
V gene: TRBV7-2
CDR3 protein: ASTLSPRERRGYT

clone size: .
J gene: TRBJ2-2
V gene: TRBV19
CDR3 protein: ASSVTGTGELF

clone size: .
J gene: TRBJ1-2
V gene: TRBV6-5
CDR3 protein: ASSGQKKNNYGYT

clone size: .
J gene: TRBJ2-5
V gene: TRBV7-2
CDR3 protein: ASSQRETQY

clone size: .
J gene: TRBJ2-7
V gene: TRBV6-5
CDR3 protein: ASSTRQGAREQY

clone size: .
J gene: TRBJ2-1
V gene: TRBV18
CDR3 protein: ASSPTRDEQF

clone size: .
J gene: TRBJ2-3
V gene: TRBV5-1
CDR3 protein: ASSRPGRGRDTQY

clone size: .
J gene: TRBJ1-4
V gene: TRBV5-1
CDR3 protein: ASSTGDSQGEKLF

clone size: .
J gene: TRBJ2-7
V gene: TRBV7-6
CDR3 protein: ASSLAGPYQEQY

clone size: .
J gene: TRBJ2-3
V gene: TRBV24-1
CDR3 protein: ATSDWTADTQY

clone size: .
J gene: TRBJ2-7
V gene: TRBV7-6
CDR3 protein: ASSGYAIERGAMQQY

clone size: .
J gene: TRBJ1-2
V gene: TRBV12-5
CDR3 protein: ASGTRQGSLYGYT

clone size: .
J gene: TRBJ1-1
V gene: TRBV6-2/TRBV6-3
CDR3 protein: ASSYSGTGTLNTEAF

clone size: .
J gene: TRBJ2-3
V gene: TRBV24-1
CDR3 protein: ATSDARRIGTQY

clone size: .
J gene: TRBJ1-2
V gene: TRBV18
CDR3 protein: ASSPGTGEGYT

clone size: .
J gene: TRBJ2-3
V gene: TRBV6-5
CDR3 protein: ASSRGTGAGDTQY

clone size: few
J gene: TRBJ2-3
V gene: TRBV18
CDR3 protein: ASSPQTADTQY

clone size: .
J gene: TRBJ2-3
V gene: TRBV18
CDR3 protein: ASSPNRGTDTQY

clone size: .
J gene: TRBJ1-4
V gene: TRBV7-9
CDR3 protein: ASSTTDRGREKLF

clone size: .
J gene: TRBJ2-3
V gene: TRBV6-5
CDR3 protein: ASSYEVTDTQY

clone size: .
J gene: TRBJ2-5
V gene: TRBV3-1/TRBV3-2
CDR3 protein: ASSLDTSKGARETQY

clone size: .
J gene: TRBJ1-1
V gene: TRBV14
CDR3 protein: ASSPNREQAF

clone size: .
J gene: TRBJ2-2
V gene: TRBV29-1
CDR3 protein: SVAGQNTGELF

clone size: .
J gene: TRBJ1-1
V gene: TRBV11-2
CDR3 protein: ASSFSALNTEAF

clone size: .
J gene: TRBJ2-7
V gene: TRBV12-3/TRBV12-4
CDR3 protein: ASSRTVSYEQY

clone size: once
J gene: TRBJ1-2
V gene: TRBV7-2
CDR3 protein: ASSPDRVNYGYT

clone size: .
J gene: TRBJ1-2
V gene: TRBV5-1
CDR3 protein: ASSLLQGADYGYT

clone size: .
J gene: TRBJ2-3
V gene: TRBV5-1
CDR3 protein: ASTYEGAQY

clone size: .
J gene: TRBJ1-1
V gene: TRBV5-6
CDR3 protein: ASSPGQYNTEAF

clone size: once
J gene: TRBJ1-4
V gene: TRBV5-1
CDR3 protein: ASSFGQVGKLF

clone size: few
J gene: TRBJ1-6
V gene: TRBV7-8
CDR3 protein: ASSPHRGDHSPLH

clone size: once
J gene: TRBJ1-6
V gene: TRBV2
CDR3 protein: ASSFGQDNSPLH

clone size: .
J gene: TRBJ2-5
V gene: TRBV6-5
CDR3 protein: ASIQGNGGETQY

clone size: many
J gene: TRBJ2-3
V gene: TRBV29-1
CDR3 protein: SVVPSGGPSTDTQY

clone size: .
J gene: TRBJ2-7
V gene: TRBV24-1
CDR3 protein: AIPKLQETNYEQY

clone size: .
J gene: TRBJ2-5
V gene: TRBV7-6
CDR3 protein: ASSLMLQAGIGETQY

clone size: .
J gene: TRBJ1-1
V gene: TRBV9
CDR3 protein: ASSYGDSTEAF

clone size: .
J gene: TRBJ1-2
V gene: TRBV21-1
CDR3 protein: ASTAGTPYGYT

clone size: .
J gene: TRBJ1-2
V gene: TRBV9
CDR3 protein: ASSVGTGRGYGYT

clone size: .
J gene: TRBJ2-7
V gene: TRBV7-9
CDR3 protein: ASSLTDRAYEQY

clone size: .
J gene: TRBJ1-1
V gene: TRBV7-2
CDR3 protein: ASSLTVDTEAF

clone size: .
J gene: TRBJ2-2
V gene: TRBV9
CDR3 protein: ASSDRVLAGELF

clone size: .
J gene: TRBJ1-1
V gene: TRBV5-6
CDR3 protein: ASSSFNQGQTEAF

clone size: .
J gene: TRBJ2-2
V gene: TRBV27
CDR3 protein: ASSLGQGVTGELF

clone size: .
J gene: TRBJ1-5
V gene: TRBV28
CDR3 protein: ASSLSRGAHQPQH